This T cell receptor (beta chain) comes out of a study of blood T cell repertoires in COVID-19. The overall study: The United States, Italy and Spain were the sources of the acute and convalescent COVID-19 samples. In each case, the material was cDNA or gDNA derived from T cells, B-cell-depleted T cells, or PBMCs.

In the original processing: By means of reference gene primer amplification, nucleated cell counts were estimated. Profiled with immunoSEQ multiplex PCR; TCRdb holds only in-frame clones, not every one. V, J and clone size are taken as reported in that table, and D and trimming were inferred from the DNA itself. There are some 220,000 clones in the sample; around 81% occur only once, and around 13% lies in the top ten. Germline CDR1 is LNHNV and CDR2 is YYDKDF (reference sequence). With 1 base removed from V and 7 bases from J, the gap between germline ends came to 10 bases. CDR3 length: 13 residues.

The sequenced material came from peripheral blood. This sequence joins TRBV15 and TRBJ1-1; maybe TRBD1 (5 bases). The sequence derives from a human donor in a cohort sampled during active COVID-19. CDR3: CATSRGQFDEAFF. The DNA of the CDR3 is TGTGCCACCAGCAGAGGACAGTTCGATGAAGCTTTCTTT. The full variable domain, rest sourced from reference TRBV15 and TRBJ1-1, is DAMVIQNPRYQVTQFGKPVTLSCSQTLNHNVMYWYQQKSSQAPKLLFHYYDKDFNNEADTPDNFQSRRPNTSFCFLDIRSPGLGDTAMYLCATSRGQFDEAFFGQGTRLTVV.